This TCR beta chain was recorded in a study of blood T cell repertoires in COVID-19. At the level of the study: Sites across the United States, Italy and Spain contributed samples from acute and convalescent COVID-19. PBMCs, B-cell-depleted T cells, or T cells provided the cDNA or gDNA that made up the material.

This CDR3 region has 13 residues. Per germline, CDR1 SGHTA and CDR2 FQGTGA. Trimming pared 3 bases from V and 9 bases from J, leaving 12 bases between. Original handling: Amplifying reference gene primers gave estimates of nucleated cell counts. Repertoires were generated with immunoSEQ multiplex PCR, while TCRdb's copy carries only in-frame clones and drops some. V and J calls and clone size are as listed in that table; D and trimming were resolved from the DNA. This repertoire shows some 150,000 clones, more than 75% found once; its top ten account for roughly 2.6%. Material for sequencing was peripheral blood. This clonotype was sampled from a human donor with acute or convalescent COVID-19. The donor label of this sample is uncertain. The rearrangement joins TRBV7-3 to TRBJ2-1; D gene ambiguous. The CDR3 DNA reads TGTGCCAGCAGCTTCGCCAACCCGGGTGAGCAGTTCTTC. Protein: CASSFANPGEQFF.